Listed below are T cell receptor beta chains from one sample, sequenced in a study of shared clonotypes between healthy human individuals. Here immunoSEQ multiplex PCR was the method, and the copy in TCRdb shows in-frame clones only, minus some. The data show 550,000 to 600,000 clones, about 98% seen once. The sequencing input was naive CD8+ T cells sorted from blood. Every receptor here comes from a man under 40 in good health. Each CDR3 is given with its conserved first and last residue. The D gene is left open where the match is weak. The size entry is marked missing in some rows and otherwise reads once, few, many or a size class.

TRBV7-9,TRBJ2-1,TRBD2,-,CASSPKLAGLHNEQFF,TGTGCCAGCAGCCCCAAACTAGCGGGGCTGCACAATGAGCAGTTCTTC
TRBV9,TRBJ2-2,-,-,CASSSPPGQNTGELFF,TGTGCCAGCAGTAGCCCCCCGGGACAGAACACCGGGGAGCTGTTTTTT
TRBV7-9,TRBJ2-1,-,-,CASSPGREQFF,TGTGCCAGCAGCCCAGGGAGGGAGCAGTTCTTC
TRBV6-5,TRBJ2-5,-,-,CASSYRSGGRETQYF,TGTGCCAGCAGTTATAGATCGGGGGGCCGGGAGACCCAGTACTTC
TRBV27,TRBJ2-5,TRBD1,-,CASSPLGTGGQETQYF,TGTGCCAGCAGTCCCCTCGGGACAGGGGGCCAAGAGACCCAGTACTTC
TRBV28,TRBJ1-1,TRBD1,-,CASSLGTAHTGAFF,TGTGCCAGCAGCCTCGGGACAGCCCATACAGGGGCTTTCTTT
TRBV10-1,TRBJ2-1,-,-,CASSELGWSDNEQFF,TGCGCCAGCAGTGAGCTGGGCTGGTCGGACAATGAGCAGTTCTTC
TRBV10-1,TRBJ2-1,-,-,CASSQTSTDPSEQFF,TGCGCCAGCAGCCAGACTAGTACTGATCCGAGCGAGCAGTTCTTC
TRBV25-1,TRBJ1-2,-,once,CASSAGQLLDGYTF,TGTGCCAGCAGCGCGGGCCAGCTTCTTGATGGCTACACCTTC
TRBV4-3,TRBJ2-7,-,-,CASSQDHLNPSYEQYF,TGCGCCAGCAGCCAAGATCACCTAAATCCCTCCTACGAGCAGTACTTC
TRBV2,TRBJ2-7,-,-,CASSPGHPLEQYF,TGTGCCAGCAGCCCGGGCCACCCTCTCGAGCAGTACTTC
TRBV5-5,TRBJ2-4,TRBD2,-,CASSLGLAGGRSKNIQYF,TGTGCCAGCAGCTTGGGACTAGCGGGAGGAAGGAGCAAAAACATTCAGTACTTC
TRBV5-1,TRBJ2-1,TRBD2,once,CASQPGLAFNEQFF,TGCGCCAGCCAACCCGGACTAGCGTTTAATGAGCAGTTCTTC
TRBV7-2,TRBJ2-7,-,-,CASSGSSSSYEQYF,TGTGCCAGCAGCGGGTCCTCGAGCTCCTACGAGCAGTACTTC
TRBV7-3,TRBJ2-3,TRBD2,once,CASSLTTGGSTDTQYF,TGTGCCAGCAGCTTAACGACGGGAGGTAGTACAGATACGCAGTATTTT
TRBV7-9,TRBJ2-1,-,-,CASSFSSLSYNEQFF,TGTGCCAGCAGCTTTAGTAGTCTCTCCTACAATGAGCAGTTCTTC
TRBV6-1,TRBJ1-5,-,once,CASSERLRNQPQHF,TGTGCCAGCAGTGAGAGGTTGCGCAATCAGCCCCAGCATTTT
TRBV6-5,TRBJ1-5,TRBD1,few,CASSYRGQPDQPQHF,TGTGCCAGCAGTTACCGGGGACAGCCCGATCAGCCCCAGCATTTT
TRBV19,TRBJ2-3,-,-,CASSIDLGNTQYF,TGTGCCAGTAGTATAGATTTGGGAAATACGCAGTATTTT
TRBV4-1,TRBJ2-2,-,-,CASSGTQNTGELFF,TGCGCCAGCAGCGGGACTCAGAACACCGGGGAGCTGTTTTTT
TRBV11-3,TRBJ2-3,-,once,CASSFGSTDTQYF,TGTGCCAGCAGCTTTGGCAGCACAGATACGCAGTATTTT
TRBV7-9,TRBJ2-1,TRBD2,-,CASSLLAGGNNEQFF,TGTGCCAGCAGCCTACTAGCGGGAGGGAACAATGAGCAGTTCTTC
TRBV30,TRBJ2-1,TRBD2,-,CAWSVVGGEEQFF,TGTGCCTGGAGTGTCGTTGGGGGGGAAGAGCAGTTCTTC
TRBV15,TRBJ2-3,-,-,CATTQFPDTQYF,TGTGCCACCACCCAGTTCCCAGATACGCAGTATTTT
TRBV7-9,TRBJ1-1,-,once,CASTLGAGTEAFF,TGTGCCAGCACCCTCGGCGCAGGCACTGAAGCTTTCTTT
TRBV2,TRBJ2-3,TRBD2,-,CASSDWLAGGPSDTQYF,TGTGCCAGCAGTGATTGGCTAGCGGGAGGGCCCTCAGATACGCAGTATTTT
TRBV7-9,TRBJ1-5,-,once,CASSPTGRGSNQPQHF,TGTGCCAGCAGCCCCACTGGGAGGGGTAGCAATCAGCCCCAGCATTTT
TRBV9,TRBJ2-7,-,-,CASNKAGTHYEQYF,TGTGCCAGCAACAAAGCAGGGACTCACTACGAGCAGTACTTC
TRBV10-1,TRBJ2-1,TRBD2,once,CASSRLAGDNEQFF,TGCGCCAGCAGCAGACTAGCGGGGGACAATGAGCAGTTCTTC
TRBV15,TRBJ2-5,-,-,CATSRVQGGQETQYF,TGTGCCACCAGCAGAGTCCAGGGGGGTCAAGAGACCCAGTACTTC
TRBV7-6,TRBJ1-3,-,-,CASTRAPGNTIYF,TGTGCCAGCACCCGCGCTCCGGGAAACACCATATATTTT